Each of the 23 T cell receptor beta chains below was sequenced from the same sample in a study of blood T cell repertoires in COVID-19. Clones were read by immunoSEQ multiplex PCR, and TCRdb kept only the in-frame ones, dropping some. The data contain some 90,000 clones, roughly nine tenths of them singletons. The sequenced sample was peripheral blood. Receptor source: a woman between 55 and 75 years old with COVID-19, enrolled during active disease.

This chain links TRBV7-2 with TRBJ2-7, with 9 positions matching TRBD1. Looked up from germline, CDR1 is SGHTA and CDR2 is FQGNSA. V dropped 2 bases and J dropped 4; count of bases not matched to a gene: 6. The CDR3 covers 15 residues. CDR3 sequence (DNA): TGTGCCAGCAGCTTAATTGGGACAGGGTGGTACGAGCAGTACTTC. Its translation: CASSLIGTGWYEQYF.

The count of this clone is one. The chain recombines TRBV4-2 with TRBJ2-1, with TRBD2 matching 10 bases. J gave up 4 bases and V 1 base, and 1 base lay outside the gene matches. The CDR3 extends over 15 amino acids. Per germline, CDR1 LGHNA and CDR2 YNFKEQ. CDR3 in amino acids: CASSQGAGGYNEQFF. The CDR3 region has the DNA TGTGCCAGCAGCCAAGGAGCGGGGGGGTACAATGAGCAGTTCTTC.

The J gene is TRBJ2-7, the V gene TRBV19; perhaps TRBD1 as D (5 bases). The CDR3 covers 14 residues. Germline V lookup: CDR1 LNHDA, CDR2 SQIVND (reference sequence). Trimming cost V 2 bases and J 2 bases, with 10 bases left between them. In DNA form, the CDR3 reads TGTGCCAGTAGTATAAGGGGCCCCCCCTACGAGCAGTACTTC. Its translation is CASSIRGPPYEQYF.

The chain links TRBV14 to TRBJ2-7; D gene ambiguous. V lost 4 bases and J lost 0, with 7 bases in between. Per the germline V gene, CDR1 is SGHDN and CDR2 is FVKESK. The CDR3 length is 13 residues. CDR3 bases: TGTGCCAGCAGCCCATTTCCCTCCTACGAGCAGTACTTC. Amino acids: CASSPFPSYEQYF. Together with reference TRBV14 and TRBJ2-7, the CDR3 gives the full variable domain: EAGVTQFPSHSVIEKGQTVTLRCDPISGHDNLYWYRRVMGKEIKFLLHFVKESKQDESGMPNNRFLAERTGGTYSTLKVQPAELEDSGVYFCASSPFPSYEQYFGPGTRLTVT.

The chain carries TRBV30 and TRBJ1-3; possible D gene TRBD1, 5 bases. The CDR3 is made up of 14 amino acids. Trimming pared 2 bases from V and 0 bases from J, leaving 8 bases between. The V gene's germline CDR1 is GTSNPN and CDR2 SVGIG (reference sequence). Here the CDR3 reads CAWSQGDSGNTIYF. CDR3 bases: TGTGCCTGGAGTCAGGGCGACTCTGGAAACACCATATATTTT. Combining the CDR3 with reference TRBV30 and TRBJ1-3 gives the whole variable domain SQTIHQWPATLVQPVGSPLSLECTVEGTSNPNLYWYRQAAGRGLQLLFYSVGIGQISSEVPQNLSASRPQDRQFILSSKKLLLSDSGFYLCAWSQGDSGNTIYFGEGSWLTVV.

This chain joins TRBV9 and TRBJ2-5; possible D gene TRBD2, 6 bases. V was clipped by 2 bases and J by 2 bases, with 13 bases between them. The germline V gene encodes CDR1 SGDLS and CDR2 YYNGEE. CDR3 length: 15 amino acids. CDR3 loop: CASSVGGARQETQYF. The CDR3 coding sequence is TGTGCCAGCAGCGTGGGCGGGGCAAGGCAAGAGACCCAGTACTTC.

The J gene is TRBJ1-2, the V gene TRBV12-3 or TRBV12-4, with D perhaps TRBD1 (5 bases). CDR3 length equals 12 residues. Trimming cost V 6 bases and J 8 bases, with 13 bases left between them. In DNA form, the CDR3 reads TGTGCCAGCAGCCCGGGGGGGAGGGGCTACACCTTC. Amino acids: CASSPGGRGYTF.

There are a few counts of this clone. The chain links TRBV19 to TRBJ2-5; TRBD2 matches 9 bases. With 5 bases clipped from V and 9 bases from J, the junction kept 16 bases outside the gene matches. From germline, CDR1 is LNHDA and CDR2 SQIVND (reference sequence). The CDR3 has 16 amino acids. The CDR3 is CASSPSLAGAPRAQYF. Written as DNA, the CDR3 is TGTGCCAGTAGTCCATCCTTAGCGGGGGCCCCCCGGGCCCAGTACTTC.

The V call is TRBV6-5, the J call TRBJ1-2; the D gene is possibly TRBD1 (5 bases). The CDR3 has 14 residues. The V and J ends lost 0 bases and 4 bases respectively, with 9 bases between them. Germline CDR1 reads MNHEY; CDR2 reads SVGAGI. The CDR3 region has the DNA TGTGCCAGCAGTTACTCCCAGGGAGGCTATGGCTACACCTTC. Encoded protein: CASSYSQGGYGYTF.

This clone was picked up one time. The J gene is TRBJ1-1, the V gene TRBV7-2; D might be TRBD1 (6 bases). CDR3 length equals 16 residues. Trimming took off 4 bases at V and 4 bases at J, with 19 bases between the two ends. Per germline, CDR1 SGHTA and CDR2 FQGNSA. CDR3 in amino acids: CASSSPVGAGGTEAFF. CDR3 coding DNA: TGTGCCAGCAGCTCCCCGGTGGGGGCAGGTGGCACTGAAGCTTTCTTT.

The V call is TRBV6-1, the J call TRBJ1-1; maybe TRBD1 (6 bases). Trimming cost V 2 bases and J 1 base, with 11 bases left between them. The CDR3 has 15 residues. Germline loops: CDR1 MNHNS, CDR2 SASEGT. CDR3 sequence: CASSERTTGNTEAFF. DNA of the CDR3: TGTGCCAGCAGTGAACGGACGACAGGGAACACTGAAGCTTTCTTT.

V usage is TRBV19 and J usage is TRBJ1-1, with TRBD1 matching 8 bases. CDR3 size: 17 residues. Trimming cost V 7 bases and J 0 bases; bases outside gene matches: 13. The germline V gene has CDR1 LNHDA and CDR2 SQIVND (reference sequence). CDR3 in DNA: TGTGCCAGTAACTCTCTGGGGACAGGCGACATGAACACTGAAGCTTTCTTT. This encodes CASNSLGTGDMNTEAFF.

This chain connects TRBV2 to TRBJ1-5; D remains ambiguous. With 4 bases removed from V and 3 bases from J, the gap between germline ends came to 13 bases. Germline V lookup: CDR1 SNHLY, CDR2 FYNNEI. This CDR3 comprises 15 residues. This chain's CDR3 is CASSGRREDNQPQHF. The CDR3 DNA reads as TGTGCCAGCAGTGGACGGAGGGAGGACAATCAGCCCCAGCATTTT. The full variable domain, in which reference TRBV2 and TRBJ1-5 provide the parts outside the CDR3, is EPEVTQTPSHQVTQMGQEVILRCVPISNHLYFYWYRQILGQKVEFLVSFYNNEISEKSEIFDDQFSVERPDGSNFTLKIRSTKLEDSAMYFCASSGRREDNQPQHFGDGTRLSIL.

This clone was seen a single time. The rearrangement links TRBV3-1 (or the pseudogene TRBV3-2) to TRBJ1-1; possible D gene TRBD1, 5 bases. The CDR3 length is 14 residues. V lost 0 bases and J 6 bases, leaving 11 bases between the germline ends. Germline CDR1 LGHDT, CDR2 YNNKEL (reference sequence). CDR3 protein: CASSQDWRGAEAFF. The CDR3 DNA follows: TGTGCCAGCAGCCAAGACTGGCGGGGCGCTGAAGCTTTCTTT.

The V and J genes are TRBV5-1 and TRBJ2-7, with 9 bases fitting TRBD1. Germline lookup yields CDR1 SGHRS and CDR2 YFSETQ. The V and J ends lost 1 base and 11 bases, in that order; junction bases with no gene match: 10. CDR3 size: 14 residues. For the CDR3, the DNA is TGCGCCAGCAGCTTGTCAGGACAGGGGCCTACAGAGTACTTC. Translation gives CASSLSGQGPTEYF.

The chain couples TRBV6-5 to TRBJ1-5; D remains unclear. Trimming took 6 bases from V and 4 from J, leaving 16 bases between them. The CDR3 length is 15 residues. Looked up from germline, CDR1 is MNHEY and CDR2 is SVGAGI. CDR3: CASSPLGGGNQPQHF. In DNA form, the CDR3 reads TGTGCCAGCAGCCCCCTTGGTGGCGGGAATCAGCCCCAGCATTTT.

This chain links TRBV5-6 with TRBJ2-7; TRBD2 might be the D (6 bases). The CDR3 is 14 amino acids. V was trimmed by 4 bases and J by 3 bases, leaving 14 bases between them. Per germline, CDR1 SGHDT and CDR2 YYEEEE. CDR3 DNA sequence: TGTGCCAGCAGCCTGATCGGGGGTAACTACGAGCAGTACTTC. Translation gives CASSLIGGNYEQYF. The complete variable domain, with remaining parts taken from reference TRBV5-6 and TRBJ2-7, reads DAGVTQSPTHLIKTRGQQVTLRCSPKSGHDTVSWYQQALGQGPQFIFQYYEEEERQRGNFPDRFSGHQFPNYSSELNVNALLLGDSALYLCASSLIGGNYEQYFGPGTRLTVT.

The rearrangement uses TRBV5-6 and TRBJ1-2, with D unresolved. The ends were cut back, 0 bases at V and 3 bases at J, with 9 bases in the middle. The CDR3 extends over 14 amino acids. Germline loops: CDR1 SGHDT, CDR2 YYEEEE. CDR3 sequence reads: CASSLGMRDYGYTF. The CDR3 DNA sequence: TGTGCCAGCAGCTTGGGTATGAGAGACTATGGCTACACCTTC.

This chain joins TRBV2 and TRBJ2-7, with a weak D call TRBD1 (6 bases). The V end was cut by 6 bases, the J end by 4 bases, with 25 bases between. In germline, CDR1 is SNHLY, CDR2 FYNNEI. This CDR3 is built from 17 residues. CDR3 nucleotide sequence: TGTGCCAGCAGAGCAGGATCGCGGCAGGGGCTTTGGTACGAGCAGTACTTC. It specifies CASRAGSRQGLWYEQYF.

This clone was seen only once. The chain joins TRBV5-1 to TRBJ1-1; TRBD1 agrees at 7 bases. The CDR3 has 17 amino acids. CDR1 and CDR2 from the germline V gene are SGHRS and YFSETQ. V lost 3 bases, J lost 1 base, and 12 bases stayed unmatched. The CDR3 sequence: CASSSHPPTGQNTEAFF. The CDR3 DNA reads as TGCGCCAGCAGCTCCCATCCCCCGACAGGGCAGAACACTGAAGCTTTCTTT.

The rearrangement joins TRBV6-2 or TRBV6-3 to TRBJ2-7, with D unresolved. Trimming removed 0 bases at V and 4 bases at J, with 7 bases between. Germline CDR1 is MNHEY and CDR2 is SVGEGT. The CDR3 length is 13 residues. CDR3 amino acids: CASSYSTYYEQYF. The CDR3 bases are TGTGCCAGCAGTTACTCGACATATTACGAGCAGTACTTC.

This sequence joins TRBV5-4 and TRBJ2-7; 9 bases are shared with TRBD1. Germline CDR1 is SGHNT and CDR2 is YYREEE (reference sequence). Unmatched junction bases numbered 0, after V lost 0 bases and J lost 2 bases. This CDR3 comprises 14 residues. The DNA for the CDR3 is TGTGCCAGCAGCTTGGGGACAGGGGCCTACGAGCAGTACTTC. Translated, it gives CASSLGTGAYEQYF.

The V gene is TRBV7-9, the J gene TRBJ1-2, with 8 bases that match TRBD1. The germline V gene encodes CDR1 SEHNR and CDR2 FQNEAQ (reference sequence). The CDR3 is 16 residues long. V trimming: 2 bases; J trimming: 4 bases; junction bases outside the gene matches: 9. In DNA form, the CDR3 reads TGTGCCAGCAGCTTAAGGGACAGGCCGTCAATCTATGGCTACACCTTC. Amino acids: CASSLRDRPSIYGYTF.